Shown below are 10 T cell receptor beta chains from a single sample sequenced in a study of blood T cell repertoires in COVID-19. Libraries were prepared by immunoSEQ multiplex PCR; TCRdb keeps only in-frame clonotypes and omits some of them. The sample consists of 200,000 to 250,000 clones, around 87% of them appearing once. Sequenced: peripheral blood. These receptors all come from a woman in her twenties or thirties who had recovered from COVID-19.

The rearrangement joins TRBV15 to TRBJ1-1; unclear D gene. Trimming left V 0 bases short and J 1 base short, with 9 bases between. CDR1 LNHNV and CDR2 YYDKDF come from the germline V gene (reference sequence). CDR3 length: 15 residues. CDR3 bases: TGTGCCACCAGCAGAGATCTTTTGAGGAACACTGAAGCTTTCTTT. This gives the protein CATSRDLLRNTEAFF.

The V call is TRBV19, the J call TRBJ1-2; 8 bases line up with TRBD1. V lost 7 bases and J lost 8; bases outside the gene matches: 9. CDR1 and CDR2 (germline): LNHDA, SQIVND (reference sequence). This CDR3 is 13 amino acids long. CDR3 in amino acids: CASNPGQGEGYTF. CDR3 nucleotide sequence: TGTGCCAGTAACCCAGGACAGGGTGAGGGCTACACCTTC.

This sequence joins TRBV18 and TRBJ2-1, with TRBD2 matching 10 bases. Germline-derived CDR1 and CDR2 are KGHSH and LQKENI. The CDR3 totals 17 residues. Losses at the gene ends were 1 base for V and 6 bases for J; bases not matched to a gene: 9. The CDR3 DNA sequence: TGTGCCAGCTCACCACAGCTGGCTAGCGGGGGTGGCAATGAGCAGTTCTTC. It encodes CASSPQLASGGGNEQFF.

This chain links TRBV7-7 with TRBJ1-2; 9 bases line up with TRBD1. After removal of 2 bases from V and 4 bases from J, the junction contained 5 bases not matched to a gene. Germline lookup yields CDR1 SSHAT and CDR2 FNYEAQ (reference sequence). The CDR3 totals 15 residues. CDR3 residues: CASSLLPDRGYGYTF. CDR3 nucleotide sequence: TGTGCCAGCAGCTTACTTCCGGACAGGGGCTATGGCTACACCTTC.

This clone came up once. The rearrangement links TRBV30 to TRBJ1-5; D is perhaps TRBD1 (5 bases). Trimming left V 6 bases short and J 7 bases short, with 19 bases between. The CDR3 contains 14 residues. CDR1 GTSNPN and CDR2 SVGIG come from the germline V gene (reference sequence). DNA for the CDR3: TGTGCCTGTAACCCCGGGACTGAGGGGCAGCCCCAGCATTTT. Protein product: CACNPGTEGQPQHF.

This chain links TRBV1 with TRBJ1-2. TRBV1 is described as a pseudogene. The CDR3 covers 16 residues. The CDR3 DNA sequence: TGCACCAGCAGCCGGGTCACATTCGGGGGGCGTTTCGGCTACACCTTC. Translating it yields CTSSRVTFGGRFGYTF.

The V call is TRBV11-2, the J call TRBJ2-7; the match to TRBD1 covers 9 bases. After removal of 6 bases from V and 3 bases from J, the junction contained 3 bases not matched to a gene. This CDR3 spans 13 amino acids. CDR1 SGHAT and CDR2 FQNNGV come from the germline V gene. CDR3 loop: CASSNRGLYEQYF. CDR3 in DNA: TGTGCCAGCAGTAACAGGGGGCTCTACGAGCAGTACTTC.

The count of this clone is one. This chain joins TRBV2 and TRBJ1-2; D is undetermined. The CDR3 consists of 17 residues. V was trimmed by 4 bases and J by 3 bases, leaving 21 bases between them. The germline gives CDR1 SNHLY, CDR2 FYNNEI. The CDR3 here is CASSGVPDQASDYGYTF. CDR3 nucleotides: TGTGCCAGCAGTGGTGTTCCAGACCAGGCGAGTGACTATGGCTACACCTTC.

The genes are TRBV5-6 and TRBJ1-2; D remains unclear. CDR3 size: 14 residues. Trimming cost V 0 bases and J 8 bases, with 14 bases left between them. CDR1 SGHDT and CDR2 YYEEEE come from the germline V gene. The chain's CDR3 is CASSLAGATGGYTF. The CDR3 region has the DNA TGTGCCAGCAGCTTGGCCGGTGCTACGGGGGGCTACACCTTC.

The chain uses TRBV5-5 and TRBJ2-7, with 7 positions matching TRBD1. CDR1 SGHKS and CDR2 YYEKEE come from the germline V gene (reference sequence). V trimming: 3 bases; J trimming: 2 bases; junction bases outside the gene matches: 5. The length of the CDR3 is 14 residues. The CDR3 DNA reads TGTGCCAGCAGCTACTACAGGGGTGCCTACGAGCAGTACTTC. Encoded protein: CASSYYRGAYEQYF.